Reported below is one TCR beta chain. A few counts support this clonotype. The specificity of this receptor is unknown. No much larger clone is present one base from it, and per-base qualities are unavailable. The library came from multiplex PCR. Sequencing used an Illumina HiSeq 4000. To build TCR beta libraries, CDR3 regions were amplified by Arm-PCR using iRepertoire HTBI primers. Before sequencing, the PCR products went through gel purification. As for how the authors treated the data: A total of fewer than 80 TRBV and under 15 TRBJ segments were identified across samples and were used for gene usage analysis of CDR3 amino acid clonotypes. Filtered high-quality paired reads were merged into contigs using COPE and FqMerger. BLAST was used to align contigs to IMGT TRBV, TRBD and TRBJ reference genes, and CDR3 was defined according to IMGT. Any clonotype with a frequency above 0.1% was classified as a highly expanded clone. Shannon entropy was used to measure repertoire diversity, and the Gini coefficient was used to measure V-J evenness. Clonotypes shared by more than one individual were considered public. TCRdb's own reprocessing of the public reads used fastp at Q25 and MiXCR and kept productive beta chains. Identical CDR3 proteins give one entry, which carries the most common genes and DNA. TCRdb's processing, not the authors', yielded these V and J calls. The sample includes around 510,000 distinct CDR3 sequences, with roughly 20% observed a single time. The ten top clones hold 7.8% of the sample.

The sample comes from a study of regulatory T cells in long-lasting Graves disease (dated by TCRdb to 2020 to 2022). For the wider study: Persistent Graves' disease was defined as antithyroid drug treatment for over 5 years with persistently positive TSH receptor autoantibodies. TCR sequencing covered some 13 persistent and about 20 newly diagnosed Graves' disease patients, about 35 samples in total. The study took place in China and was registered as a clinical trial. Antithyroid drugs had been taken for 8.5 to 11 years on average by persistent Graves' disease patients in the clinical cohort. Patients with persistent Graves' disease were compared with patients with newly diagnosed Graves' disease using TCR sequencing and RNA sequencing of peripheral blood. What the work shows at the level of the full study, not this receptor alone: Persistent patients shared more public clonotypes among themselves (around 2,500) than newly diagnosed patients did (more than 950). Sequencing and analysis were restricted to the TCR beta chain. As a limitation, the authors acknowledged that the small sample size may reduce accuracy. Only peripheral blood was studied, because thyroid tissue, the primary lesion, was inaccessible. Compared with newly diagnosed patients, persistent Graves' disease patients had lower TCR Shannon entropy and fewer highly expanded clones, which suggests clonal expansion. TRBV28, TRBJ1-2 and TRBJ2-5 were preferentially used in persistent disease, while TRBV20-1 and TRBJ2-1 were favored in newly diagnosed disease.

Reading the label with the study, this specimen's time point is: persistent/refractory GD, antithyroid drugs over 5 years with positive TRAb. For both TCR sequencing and RNA sequencing, RNA was extracted from PBMCs using TRIzol. The diagnosis of Graves' disease was made according to American Thyroid Association guidelines. The patients came from an endocrinology department in Xi'an, China. Each patient gave 8.5 to 9.5 milliliters of peripheral blood, collected in an EDTA anticoagulant tube. Ficoll Paque Plus density gradient separation was used to isolate PBMCs, and no further T cell sorting was performed. An Agilent 2100 Bioanalyzer and agarose gel were used to check RNA quality, while a NanoDrop 2000 measured RNA concentration. CDR3 length: 15 amino acids, cysteine to phenylalanine. Solely the CDR3 DNA is kept, with 45 bases framed from the first base. V loses 0 bases of germline sequence and J loses 5 bases, and the interval between the two ends is 14 bases. CDR1 and CDR2 are drawn from the germline V gene: SGDLS, YYNGEE.

The sequence joins TRBV9 to TRBJ1-2; TRBD1 could be the D gene, as 5 bases match. This sequence originates from a female donor with Graves disease. Sequenced here: peripheral blood mononuclear cells (PBMCs), sampled when the disease was refractory, from a patient treated with antithyroid drugs. The DNA is as follows: TGTGCCAGCAGCGTAGACGAGGGGCCGCGGTATGGCTACACCTTC. Its translation is CASSVDEGPRYGYTF.